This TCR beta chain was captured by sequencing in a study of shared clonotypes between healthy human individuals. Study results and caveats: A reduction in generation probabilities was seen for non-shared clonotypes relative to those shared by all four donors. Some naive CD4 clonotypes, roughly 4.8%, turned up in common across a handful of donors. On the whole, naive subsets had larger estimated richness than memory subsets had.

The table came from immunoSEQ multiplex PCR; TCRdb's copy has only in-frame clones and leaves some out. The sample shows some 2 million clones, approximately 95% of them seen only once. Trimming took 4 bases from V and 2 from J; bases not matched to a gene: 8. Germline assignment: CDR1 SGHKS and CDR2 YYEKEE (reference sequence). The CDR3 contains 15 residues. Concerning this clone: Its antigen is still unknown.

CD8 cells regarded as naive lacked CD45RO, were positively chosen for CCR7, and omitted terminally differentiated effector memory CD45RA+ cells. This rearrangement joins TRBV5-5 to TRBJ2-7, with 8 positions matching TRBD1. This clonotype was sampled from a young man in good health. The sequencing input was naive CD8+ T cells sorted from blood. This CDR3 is CASSIGQGLPYEQYF. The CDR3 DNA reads TGTGCCAGCAGCATCGGACAGGGACTTCCCTACGAGCAGTACTTC.